This T cell receptor beta chain was identified during a study of blood T cell repertoires in COVID-19. Study at large: Italy, Spain and the United States were the sources of the convalescent and acute COVID-19 samples. T cells, B-cell-depleted T cells, or PBMCs provided the cDNA or gDNA that served as material.

V lost 2 bases to trimming and J lost 5 bases; unmatched junction nucleotides: 8. This CDR3 comprises 18 residues. Germline assignment: CDR1 LNHDA and CDR2 SQIVND (reference sequence). The authors' processing: Scientists estimated how many nucleated cells there were by amplifying reference gene primers. Clones were sequenced by immunoSEQ multiplex PCR, and TCRdb holds only the in-frame ones, with some missing. The D gene and trimming were derived from the DNA, and the V and J assignments and clone size from that table. The sample has around 58,000 clones, approximately 85% seen once; the top ten hold about 18%.

This chain uses TRBV19 with TRBJ2-1; 14 bases are a match to TRBD2. Sequenced: peripheral blood. This clonotype originated in a human donor in a cohort sampled during active COVID-19. In DNA, the CDR3 is TGTGCCAGTAGTATAATTATAGGGACTAGCGGGGGTAACAATGAGCAGTTCTTC. Translating it yields CASSIIIGTSGGNNEQFF.